The following is a TCR beta chain sequence with its context. Its antigen is unknown. As judged by recently defined diagnostic criteria, patients with Susac syndrome had definite or probable disease. RNA in amounts of roughly 0.5 to 1 ug was reverse transcribed with random hexamers. The immunoSEQ assay covered 54 Vbeta and 13 Jbeta segments for CDR3. TCRdb re-derived calls from the immunoSEQ multiplex PCR reads in MiXCR, one entry per CDR3 protein. The sample contains roughly 88,000 distinct CDR3 sequences, 96% of which appear only once. These data originate in a study of CD8 T cells in Susac syndrome. The study, taken as a whole, reports: The study recognized that its TCR sequencing and HLA analysis covered a relatively small number of individuals. Susac-specific public clones in total CD8+ repertoires numbered sixteen; in CD8+ TEMRA repertoires, they numbered a few.

With V trimmed by 0 bases and J by 6 bases, 12 bases remained unmatched. CDR3 length equals 18 residues. Germline assignment: CDR1 MNHEY and CDR2 SVGEGT. This chain uses TRBV6-2 or TRBV6-3 with TRBJ2-3; TRBD2 agrees at 10 bases. This clonotype originated in a human donor with Susac syndrome. The sample consisted of CD8+ T cells from PBMCs. CDR3 region: CASSYSFGLAVGDDTQYF. CDR3 coding DNA: TGTGCCAGCAGTTACTCGTTCGGACTAGCGGTTGGCGACGATACGCAGTATTTT.